Listed here are 32 T cell receptor beta chains from one sample, sequenced in a study of cytomegalovirus exposure and HLA in healthy donors. 60 Vbeta and 13 Jbeta primers were used in PCR. Assay: immunoSEQ multiplex PCR; the TCRdb copy retains only in-frame clones and omits some. This sample carries approximately 190,000 clones, 81% of them seen once, and the ten largest clones take roughly 3.6%. Sequenced material: PBMCs. These receptors originate from a man in his forties in good health and CMV-seropositive.

Remarks on this clone: Other DNA sequences in the same sample also yield this CDR3. The rearrangement uses TRBV5-1 and TRBJ1-5; D remains unclear. V lost 4 bases and J 5 bases, leaving 16 bases between the germline ends. The CDR3 runs to 15 residues. CDR1 and CDR2 from the germline V gene are SGHRS and YFSETQ. The CDR3 protein is CASSRTTGSHQPQHF. The CDR3 nucleotides read TGCGCCAGCAGCCGAACCACGGGGAGCCATCAGCCCCAGCATTTT.

The table lists this clone with a few counts. The CDR3 loop is CASSLGAGVKYNEQFF. CDR3 bases: TGTGCCAGCAGTTTAGGAGCGGGAGTTAAGTACAATGAGCAGTTCTTC. The chain carries TRBV28 and TRBJ2-1; 8 bases fit TRBD2. V lost 2 bases and J lost 4; bases outside the gene matches: 7. Germline CDR1 and CDR2: MDHEN and SYDVKM. This CDR3 contains 16 residues.

V gene TRBV6-1 combines with J gene TRBJ2-7, with TRBD2 matching 7 bases. The germline gives CDR1 MNHNS, CDR2 SASEGT. Trimming at V came to 11 bases and at J to 1 base, leaving 11 bases not matched to a gene. This CDR3 spans 14 amino acids. CDR3 protein: CAGTLDGGSYEQYF. The CDR3 DNA follows: TGTGCCGGTACCCTAGACGGGGGGTCCTACGAGCAGTACTTC.

The chain recombines TRBV5-6 with TRBJ2-5; possibly TRBD2 for D (6 bases). CDR1 and CDR2 (germline): SGHDT, YYEEEE. This CDR3 spans 14 amino acids. Trimming removed 4 bases at V and 0 bases at J, with 10 bases between. The CDR3 sequence is CASSPLANQETQYF. CDR3 coding DNA: TGTGCCAGCAGCCCTCTAGCGAACCAAGAGACCCAGTACTTC.

The chain carries TRBV5-4 and TRBJ1-1; TRBD1 is a possible D gene (5 bases). The CDR3 runs 12 residues. CDR1 SGHNT and CDR2 YYREEE come from the germline V gene (reference sequence). Trimming took 3 bases from V and 4 from J, leaving 7 bases between them. The CDR3 loop is CASSWGVTEAFF. The CDR3 nucleotides read TGTGCCAGCAGCTGGGGGGTCACTGAAGCTTTCTTT.

This clone was picked up one time. The chain carries TRBV7-2 and TRBJ2-1, with D possibly TRBD2 on 7 matching bases. Germline CDR1 SGHTA, CDR2 FQGNSA. There are 16 residues in the CDR3. Trimming took 3 bases from V and 1 from J, leaving 13 bases between them. The CDR3 DNA reads as TGTGCCAGCAGCTTCCGGGGAGGGGGGTCCTACAATGAGCAGTTCTTC. As protein: CASSFRGGGSYNEQFF.

This rearrangement joins TRBV6-5 to TRBJ2-5, with D hard to call. CDR3 length: 11 amino acids. CDR1 and CDR2 (germline): MNHEY, SVGAGI. V gave up 7 bases and J gave up 5 bases, with 8 bases separating them. CDR3 sequence: CASTQAETQYF. CDR3 DNA: TGTGCCAGCACCCAAGCCGAGACCCAGTACTTC.

The chain uses TRBV5-4 and TRBJ2-2; 12 nucleotides align to TRBD1. The V segment lost 5 bases and the J segment 6 bases; nucleotides outside the gene matches: 8. CDR3 length: 16 amino acids. In germline, CDR1 is SGHNT, CDR2 YYREEE (reference sequence). The CDR3 is CASRATGTGGSGELFF. The CDR3 DNA reads as TGTGCCAGCAGAGCCACCGGGACAGGGGGCTCCGGGGAGCTGTTTTTT.

The rearrangement uses TRBV18 and TRBJ1-4; 9 bases align to TRBD1. Germline V CDR1 and CDR2: KGHSH, LQKENI. V lost 0 bases, J lost 7 bases, and 3 bases stayed unmatched. CDR3 length equals 15 residues. For the CDR3, the DNA is TGTGCCAGCTCACCACCGGGACAGGGAGGTGAAAAACTGTTTTTT. It specifies CASSPPGQGGEKLFF.

The rearrangement links TRBV7-2 to TRBJ2-4, with 8 bases identical to TRBD1. Germline-derived CDR1 and CDR2 are SGHTA and FQGNSA. Trimming removed 1 base from V and 2 bases from J; junction bases left unmatched: 10. This CDR3 has 18 amino acids. The CDR3 reads CASSLEGGYRGTKNIQYF. CDR3 nucleotide sequence: TGTGCCAGCAGCTTAGAGGGAGGATACAGGGGGACCAAAAACATTCAGTACTTC.

J is TRBJ1-2 and V is TRBV29-1, with 10 bases aligning to TRBD1. V lost 5 bases to trimming and J lost 7 bases; unmatched junction nucleotides: 7. This CDR3 spans 13 amino acids. CDR1 is SQVTM and CDR2 is ANQGSEA in the germline V gene. The CDR3 here is CSVNTRDRGGYTF. The CDR3, as DNA: TGCAGCGTTAACACCCGGGACAGGGGTGGCTACACCTTC.

V usage is TRBV2 and J usage is TRBJ1-3; TRBD1 might be the D (6 bases). The CDR3 spans 18 residues. V gave up 2 bases and J gave up 1 base, with 18 bases separating them. CDR1 SNHLY and CDR2 FYNNEI come from the germline V gene. CDR3 sequence reads: CASSETSRGTVSGNTIYF. The CDR3 nucleotides are TGTGCCAGCAGTGAAACTTCAAGGGGGACGGTATCTGGAAACACCATATATTTT.

The chain couples TRBV7-8 to TRBJ2-7; 11 bases agree with TRBD1. The trim removed 8 bases at V and 6 bases at J, leaving 3 bases unmatched. CDR1 is SGHVS, CDR2 FQNEAQ, per germline. This CDR3 has 12 residues. The CDR3 nucleotides are TGTGCCAGCCGGGACAGGGGGAGCGAGCAGTACTTC. This translates into CASRDRGSEQYF.

V and J are TRBV28 and TRBJ2-1; 15 bases agree with TRBD2. Unmatched junction bases numbered 10, after V lost 5 bases and J lost 5 bases. The CDR3 loop spans 18 amino acids. CDR1 is MDHEN, CDR2 SYDVKM, per germline. Here the CDR3 DNA reads TGTGCCAGCAGTGCCCGGACTAGCGGGAGGGCCCTGGACAATGAGCAGTTCTTC. This gives the protein CASSARTSGRALDNEQFF.

The V gene is TRBV14, the J gene TRBJ1-1; D might be TRBD1 (5 bases). V was shortened by 3 bases and J by 1 base, with 9 bases between the two germline ends. Looked up from germline, CDR1 is SGHDN and CDR2 is FVKESK. The CDR3 is made up of 14 amino acids. The CDR3 DNA follows: TGTGCCAGCAGCCACTCGGGGGAGAACACTGAAGCTTTCTTT. Protein product: CASSHSGENTEAFF.

This clone has a single count. The rearrangement uses TRBV6-1 and TRBJ1-5; TRBD1 is a possible D gene (5 bases). The CDR3 has 15 residues. Germline-derived CDR1 and CDR2 are MNHNS and SASEGT. Trimming cost V 10 bases and J 2 bases, with 18 bases left between them. CDR3 in DNA: TGTGCCATCGGAGTGGGGCCACTCGGCAATCAGCCCCAGCATTTT. Translation gives CAIGVGPLGNQPQHF.

V usage is TRBV9 and J usage is TRBJ2-7, with a possible D match to TRBD1 (6 bases). The CDR3 is made up of 14 amino acids. Germline V lookup: CDR1 SGDLS, CDR2 YYNGEE. The V end lost 0 bases, the J end lost 2 bases, and 9 bases lay between the germline ends. The CDR3 coding sequence is TGTGCCAGCAGCGTAGAGGCAGGGGCCTACGAGCAGTACTTC. This gives the protein CASSVEAGAYEQYF.

A note on this clone: One end of the junction fails to match germline, which may point to a read error. This chain joins TRBV10-3 and TRBJ1-2, with TRBD1 matching 7 bases. The CDR3 spans 16 residues. The germline CDR1 and CDR2 sequences are ENHRY and SYGVKD. The CDR3 region has the DNA TGTGCCAGCAGTTACTCGAACCCAGGGGGGACCTATGGCTACACCTTC. This codes for CASSYSNPGGTYGYTF.

This sequence joins TRBV28 and TRBJ2-7, with 13 bases matching TRBD2. Germline V gene data show CDR1 as MDHEN and CDR2 as SYDVKM. CDR3 length: 14 residues. V shed 6 bases, J shed 3 bases, and the junction held 2 bases outside the gene matches. The CDR3 protein is CASRRLAGGYEQYF. The CDR3 DNA is TGTGCCAGCAGACGACTAGCGGGAGGCTACGAGCAGTACTTC.

This clone was recorded a few times. The rearrangement uses TRBV10-1 and TRBJ1-1, with 11 bases fitting TRBD1. Germline V gene lookup returns CDR1 WNHNN and CDR2 SYGVQD (reference sequence). V shed 8 bases and J 9 bases; nucleotides not matched to a gene: 2. The CDR3 runs to 11 residues. The CDR3: CASGTGGKAFF. CDR3 coding DNA: TGCGCCAGCGGGACAGGGGGGAAAGCTTTCTTT.

This clone was seen a few times. The chain has TRBV6-1 and TRBJ1-6; 10 positions agree with TRBD1. V lost 3 bases, J lost 4 bases, and 6 bases stayed unmatched. The germline gives CDR1 MNHNS, CDR2 SASEGT. The CDR3 contains 17 residues. CDR3 DNA: TGTGCCAGCAGTGAGCGGACAGGGGGGGTTTATAATTCACCCCTCCACTTT. Translated, it gives CASSERTGGVYNSPLHF.

The V gene is TRBV7-9, the J gene TRBJ1-5; tentatively, D is TRBD1 (5 bases). The length of the CDR3 is 16 residues. Trimming removed 3 bases at V and 3 bases at J, with 15 bases between. The germline gives CDR1 SEHNR, CDR2 FQNEAQ (reference sequence). CDR3 in amino acids: CASSFHGSGINQPQHF. The CDR3 bases are TGTGCCAGCAGCTTTCATGGGTCAGGGATCAATCAGCCCCAGCATTTT.

The chain has TRBV29-1 and TRBJ2-5; D is ambiguous. V lost 4 bases and J lost 2, with 8 bases in between. Germline V gene lookup returns CDR1 SQVTM and CDR2 ANQGSEA. There are 12 residues in the CDR3. CDR3 coding DNA: TGCAGCGTTGGGGCTAAACAAGAGACCCAGTACTTC. Encoded protein: CSVGAKQETQYF.

CDR3 region: CASSLQGAANEKLFF. The CDR3 DNA follows: TGTGCCAGCAGTCTCCAGGGGGCTGCTAATGAAAAACTGTTTTTT. This chain uses TRBV2 with TRBJ1-4, with 8 bases identical to TRBD1. The germline CDR1 and CDR2 sequences are SNHLY and FYNNEI. CDR3 size: 15 residues. With V trimmed by 5 bases and J by 3 bases, 5 bases remained unmatched.

This sequence joins TRBV28 and TRBJ1-4; unclear D gene. The CDR3 is made up of 14 amino acids. Looked up from germline, CDR1 is MDHEN and CDR2 is SYDVKM. V lost 6 bases and J 13 bases, leaving 21 bases between the germline ends. CDR3 nucleotide sequence: TGTGCCAGCAGAGTTCCCCAGGCGGGCCTAAGACTGTTTTTT. Its protein is CASRVPQAGLRLFF.

This chain links TRBV5-6 with TRBJ2-7, with D possibly being TRBD1 (6 bases). Between the trimmed V and J ends, which lost 4 bases and 0 bases, there was a span of 11 bases. Germline V gene sequence: CDR1 SGHDT, CDR2 YYEEEE. This CDR3 is built from 14 residues. CDR3 region: CASSRRQASYEQYF. The CDR3, as DNA: TGTGCCAGCAGCCGGAGACAGGCCTCCTACGAGCAGTACTTC. The variable domain in full, with the rest retrieved from reference TRBV5-6 and TRBJ2-7, is DAGVTQSPTHLIKTRGQQVTLRCSPKSGHDTVSWYQQALGQGPQFIFQYYEEEERQRGNFPDRFSGHQFPNYSSELNVNALLLGDSALYLCASSRRQASYEQYFGPGTRLTVT.

This rearrangement joins TRBV7-9 to TRBJ2-7; 8 bases line up with TRBD2. Germline CDR1 and CDR2: SEHNR and FQNEAQ (reference sequence). V was clipped by 5 bases and J by 1 base; unmatched bases: 4. The CDR3 runs 14 residues. DNA for the CDR3: TGTGCCAGCAGCCCTTCGGGGGGGTCCTACGAGCAGTACTTC. Encoded protein: CASSPSGGSYEQYF.

V usage is TRBV27 and J usage is TRBJ2-7, with 7 bases matching TRBD1. Per germline, CDR1 MNHEY and CDR2 SMNVEV (reference sequence). The CDR3 sequence is 14 residues long. J lost 6 bases, V lost 6 bases, and 11 bases had no gene match. CDR3 in DNA: TGTGCCAGCAGCCGGGACAGATTACTGGGCGAGCAGTACTTC. This gives the protein CASSRDRLLGEQYF.

V is TRBV27 and J is TRBJ2-7; 7 bases are shared with TRBD1. The germline V gene encodes CDR1 MNHEY and CDR2 SMNVEV (reference sequence). Trimming cost V 3 bases and J 2 bases; bases outside gene matches: 1. The CDR3 has 13 amino acids. Here the CDR3 DNA reads TGTGCCAGCAGTTTCCAGGGGGCCTACGAGCAGTACTTC. This sequence encodes CASSFQGAYEQYF.

V is TRBV21-1 and J is TRBJ1-3. TRBV21-1 has pseudogene status. The CDR3 spans 14 residues. The CDR3 loop is CALLRGTSGNTIYF. CDR3 DNA sequence: TGTGCCCTTTTACGGGGGACCTCTGGAAACACCATATATTTT.

The chain is built from TRBV21-1 and TRBJ2-2; the listed D gene, TRBD1, was not tested against the DNA. TRBV21-1 is given as a pseudogene. This CDR3 region has 16 residues. The CDR3 DNA reads as TGTGCCAGCAGCAAAGGGGGCAGGGGGGAACACCGGGGAGCTGTTTTT. It specifies CASSKGGRGEHRGAVF.

The chain combines TRBV5-4 with TRBJ2-7; TRBD2 might be the D (6 bases). Looked up from germline, CDR1 is SGHNT and CDR2 is YYREEE (reference sequence). The V end was cut by 0 bases, the J end by 5 bases, with 21 bases between. The CDR3 spans 17 residues. The CDR3 sequence is CASSLGGAGWGGDEQYF. The CDR3 DNA follows: TGTGCCAGCAGCTTGGGCGGAGCGGGCTGGGGTGGGGACGAGCAGTACTTC.